The clone carrying this T cell receptor beta chain was seen at least ten times. The antigen remains unidentified. This specimen comes from a study of T cells in Graves' hyperthyroidism and ophthalmopathy. General study findings and limits: Before onset, by a median of around 6.4 months, the model predicted ophthalmopathy.

The hyperthyroidism patients had all been newly diagnosed, and their disease duration was under 2 months. Their ages ranged from 18 to 65 years. V lost 2 bases, J lost 3 bases, and 4 bases stayed unmatched. The CDR3 consists of 14 residues. From germline, CDR1 is LGHDT and CDR2 YNNKEL (reference sequence). The source material, RNA transcripts, was used to amplify TCR beta CDR3 regions. During a first-round RT-PCR of the TCR CDR3, the HTBI primer set was used. TCRdb itself ran the multiplex PCR reads through MiXCR, one entry per CDR3 protein. The sample gives roughly 700,000 distinct CDR3 sequences, less than 15% of which show up once; roughly a tenth is in the top ten.

V usage is TRBV3-1 and J usage is TRBJ2-7; 7 positions agree with TRBD2. The source material was blood. This clonotype was obtained from a woman between 18 and 30 years old with Graves' hyperthyroidism. The CDR3 bases are TGTGCCAGCAGCCAACGCGGGAGTGGCTACGAGCAGTACTTC. Translation gives CASSQRGSGYEQYF.